The sequence of this T cell receptor (beta chain) was determined in a study of blood T cell repertoires in COVID-19. Study summary: The United States, Italy and Spain supplied acute and convalescent COVID-19 samples. From T cells, B-cell-depleted T cells, or PBMCs came the material, which was cDNA or gDNA.

Methods used by the authors: Reference gene primers were amplified, and this amplification served to estimate nucleated cell counts. Profiled with immunoSEQ multiplex PCR; TCRdb holds only in-frame clones, not every one. V, J and clone size derive from that table, while D and trimming were established from the DNA sequence. The data show some 200,000 clones, approximately 90% seen once. The CDR3 runs 17 residues. V lost 6 bases and J lost 3; bases outside the gene matches: 11. Germline CDR1 and CDR2: KGHSH and LQKENI. The source of this sequence is a man aged 18 to 29 with active or convalescent COVID-19. The sample comprised peripheral blood. The chain is built from TRBV18 and TRBJ2-1; TRBD2 aligns across 10 bases. CDR3 nucleotide sequence: TGTGCCAGCTCGCCTAGCGGGAGTGGGACCTACTACAATGAGCAGTTCTTC. Residues: CASSPSGSGTYYNEQFF. Full variable domain (outside the CDR3, taken from reference TRBV18 and TRBJ2-1): NAGVMQNPRHLVRRRGQEARLRCSPMKGHSHVYWYRQLPEEGLKFMVYLQKENIIDESGMPKERFSAEFPKEGPSILRIQQVVRGDSAAYFCASSPSGSGTYYNEQFFGPGTRLTVL.